This T cell receptor beta chain derives from a study of B cell selection in AIRE deficiency (dated by TCRdb to the late 2010s). With regard to the full study: TCRbeta repertoires of sorted blood CD4+ conventional T cells and regulatory T cells were compared between AIRE-deficient patients and healthy controls. The TCR-sequenced cohort comprised about five AIRE-deficient APECED patients and about five healthy control donors.

The immunoSEQ platform was used for TCRbeta chain sequencing. The study's own analysis went as follows. About 1x10^5 distinct in-frame TCRbeta sequences from patients and 130,000 to 150,000 from healthy donors were obtained from pooled conventional T cell repertoires. Treg TCRbeta sequences found in two or more individuals were classed as public, and these public Treg TCRbeta sequences were then looked for in Tconv repertoires. Differences between groups were assessed using Mann-Whitney U tests with Bonferroni-Dunn correction in GraphPad Prism 7.03. TCRdb limited this immuneACCESS table to in-frame rearrangements with V and J called. A share of clones is missing; checked studies link under half to unresolved V genes, and the rest is unexplained. From that table come the V and J calls and clone size; the DNA was used to work out D and trimming. This sample gives tens of thousands of clones in total; roughly 96% of them show up just once. The ten largest clones capture roughly 0.22% of the sample.

Conventional CD4 T cells were sorted as CD4+CD127+ cells. APECED syndrome was present in the AIRE-deficient patients. Tconv and Treg cells for TCRbeta sequencing were sorted on a FACSAria flow cytometer. The sorted cells were collected in 5-ml round-bottom polystyrene tubes, and the dry cell pellets were frozen at -80 degrees C prior to sequencing. The CDR3 contains 15 residues, cysteine and phenylalanine counted. Only the CDR3 portion is preserved as DNA: 45 bases, with reading frame beginning at the first base. CDR1 and CDR2 are read off the germline V gene as SNHLY and FYNNEI. The junction shows trimming of 6 bases on V and 5 bases on J, plus 20 bases between the germline ends. Study-level results and caveats: About 33% of the Treg TCRbeta sequences shared among healthy donors were detected in patient Tconv cells, suggesting that Treg-biased clones are diverted into the Tconv compartment. Among fewer than 4,000 shared Treg TCRbeta sequences, over 25% were shared exclusively by healthy donors and around 8.7% exclusively by patients, which suggests that Treg selection is less efficient in the absence of AIRE. Only TCRbeta chains were sequenced; roughly two fifths of shared healthy-donor Treg sequences also occurred in healthy Tconv, possibly because of differing TCRalpha chains. TCRBV gene usage, CDR3 length and TCR diversity in Tconv and Treg cells from AIRE-deficient patients were found to be similar to those in cells from healthy donors. CDR3s were shorter in shared Treg sequences, reflecting a bias toward rearrangements that have few non-templated nucleotide insertions.

The count of this clone is one. Its target antigen remains unknown. No much larger clonotype is one base removed from it; base qualities were not supplied. Sequencing was done on a sample of conventional CD4+ T cells sorted from PBMCs. The sequence derives from a human donor with AIRE deficiency. The sequence joins TRBV2 to TRBJ2-7, with the D call perhaps TRBD1 or TRBD2, as 5 bases match in each case. This receptor carries the CDR3 CASSHGTDPLDEQYF. The DNA sequence reads TGTGCCAGCAGCCATGGGACGGACCCCCTCGACGAGCAGTACTTC.